This TCR beta chain was documented in a study of Ad26.COV2.S vaccination and SARS-CoV-2 variants. The V end was cut by 3 bases, the J end by 2 bases, with 11 bases between. This CDR3 has 14 residues. CDR1 is GTSNPN, CDR2 SVGIG, per germline (reference sequence). Study-wide results and caveats: Post-vaccination breadth of spike-specific CD8+ and CD4+ T cell responses was reportedly substantial.

This clone was observed a few times. Its antigen is currently unknown. Sequencing was performed with immunoSEQ multiplex PCR; in TCRdb, only in-frame clones are kept and a portion is missing. Here the sample spans roughly 100,000 clones, 80% being singletons. The chain employs TRBV30 and TRBJ1-3; D possibly corresponds to TRBD1 (5 bases). The TCR sequence derives from a human donor who had recovered from COVID-19. This specimen was peripheral blood, taken after recovery from COVID-19. The CDR3 bases are TGTGCCTGGAGGGGGGATCGCACTGGAAACACCATATATTTT. It codes for CAWRGDRTGNTIYF.